The clone carrying this T cell receptor (beta chain) has ten or more counts. What it recognizes is unknown. In TCRdb, the reads were re-called with MiXCR into one record per CDR3 protein. Here the sample spans 490,000 or so distinct CDR3 sequences, about 11% being singletons. The source of the sample is a study of T cell repertoires in cytomegalovirus infection. Looking at the study overall: In public TCR beta signatures, there were indications of both CMV infection and matching HLA type. Overall study findings and caveats: Identification of carriers of CMV plus the relevant HLA was achieved through cumulative public TCR beta family frequency. Clonotype analysis showed dominance of the ex vivo response by HLA-C-restricted CMV-specific TCR beta clonotypes.

With V trimmed by 0 bases and J by 1 base, 7 bases remained unmatched. The CDR3 spans 17 residues. The chain is built from TRBV12-3 or TRBV12-4 and TRBJ2-3, with 7 bases identical to TRBD2. The receptor was derived from a human donor in good health (CMV status not recorded). Some clones in this sample may be carry-over from other donors' samples. The sequencing sample was made of PBMCs. CDR3 region: CASSLAPGLAGTDTQYF. In nucleotides, the CDR3 is TGTGCCAGCAGTTTAGCCCCGGGGCTAGCGGGCACAGATACGCAGTATTTT.